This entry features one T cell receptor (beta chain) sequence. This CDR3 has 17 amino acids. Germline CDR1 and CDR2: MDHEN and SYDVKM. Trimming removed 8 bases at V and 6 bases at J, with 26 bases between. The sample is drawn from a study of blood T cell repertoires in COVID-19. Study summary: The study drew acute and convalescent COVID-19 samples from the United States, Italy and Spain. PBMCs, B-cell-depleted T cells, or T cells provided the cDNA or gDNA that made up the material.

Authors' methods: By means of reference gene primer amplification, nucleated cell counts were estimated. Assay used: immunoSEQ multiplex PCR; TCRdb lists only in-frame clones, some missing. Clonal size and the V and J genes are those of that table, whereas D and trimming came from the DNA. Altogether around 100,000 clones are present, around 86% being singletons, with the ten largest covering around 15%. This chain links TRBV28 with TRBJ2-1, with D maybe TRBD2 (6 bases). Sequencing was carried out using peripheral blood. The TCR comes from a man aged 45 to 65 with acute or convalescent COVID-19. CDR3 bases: TGTGCCAGCTACGAGAACCGACCGGGACTGCATGTCAATGAGCAGTTCTTC. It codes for CASYENRPGLHVNEQFF.